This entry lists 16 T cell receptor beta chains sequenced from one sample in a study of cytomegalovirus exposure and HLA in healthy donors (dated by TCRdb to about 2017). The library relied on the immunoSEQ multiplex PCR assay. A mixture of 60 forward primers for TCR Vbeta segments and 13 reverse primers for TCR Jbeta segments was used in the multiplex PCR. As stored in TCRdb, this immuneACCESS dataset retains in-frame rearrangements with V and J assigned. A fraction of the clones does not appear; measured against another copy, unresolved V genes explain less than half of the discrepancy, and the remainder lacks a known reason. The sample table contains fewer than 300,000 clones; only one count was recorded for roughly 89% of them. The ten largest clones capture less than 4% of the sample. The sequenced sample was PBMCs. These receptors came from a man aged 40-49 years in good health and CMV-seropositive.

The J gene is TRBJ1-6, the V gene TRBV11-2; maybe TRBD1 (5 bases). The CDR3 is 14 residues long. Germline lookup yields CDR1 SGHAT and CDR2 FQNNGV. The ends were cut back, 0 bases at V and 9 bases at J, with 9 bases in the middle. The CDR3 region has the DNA TGTGCCAGCAGCTTAGACAGGGAATTTTCACCCCTCCACTTT. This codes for CASSLDREFSPLHF.

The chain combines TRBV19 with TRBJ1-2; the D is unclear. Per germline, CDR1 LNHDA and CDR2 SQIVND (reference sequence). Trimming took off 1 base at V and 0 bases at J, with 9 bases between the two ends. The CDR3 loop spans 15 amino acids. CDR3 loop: CASSIGGFANYGYTF. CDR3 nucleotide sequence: TGTGCCAGTAGTATAGGTGGCTTCGCTAACTATGGCTACACCTTC. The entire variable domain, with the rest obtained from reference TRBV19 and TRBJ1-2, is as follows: DGGITQSPKYLFRKEGQNVTLSCEQNLNHDAMYWYRQDPGQGLRLIYYSQIVNDFQKGDIAEGYSVSREKKESFPLTVTSAQKNPTAFYLCASSIGGFANYGYTFGSGTRLTVV.

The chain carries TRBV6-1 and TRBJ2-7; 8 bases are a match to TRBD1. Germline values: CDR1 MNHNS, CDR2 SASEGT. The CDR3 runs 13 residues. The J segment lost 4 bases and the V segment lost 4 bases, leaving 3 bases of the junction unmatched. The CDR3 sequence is CASSARTGYEQYF. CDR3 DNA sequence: TGTGCCAGCAGTGCCCGGACAGGGTACGAGCAGTACTTC.

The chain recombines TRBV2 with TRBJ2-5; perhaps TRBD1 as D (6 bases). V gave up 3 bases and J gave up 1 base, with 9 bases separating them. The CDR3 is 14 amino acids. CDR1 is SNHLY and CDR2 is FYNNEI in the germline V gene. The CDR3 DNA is TGTGCCAGCAGTGATCCGGACAGCCAAGAGACCCAGTACTTC. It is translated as CASSDPDSQETQYF. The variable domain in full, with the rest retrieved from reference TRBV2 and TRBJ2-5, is EPEVTQTPSHQVTQMGQEVILRCVPISNHLYFYWYRQILGQKVEFLVSFYNNEISEKSEIFDDQFSVERPDGSNFTLKIRSTKLEDSAMYFCASSDPDSQETQYFGPGTRLLVL.

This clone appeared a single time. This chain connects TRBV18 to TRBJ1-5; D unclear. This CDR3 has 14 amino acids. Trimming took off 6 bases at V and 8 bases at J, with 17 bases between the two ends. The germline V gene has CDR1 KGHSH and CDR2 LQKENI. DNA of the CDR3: TGTGCCAGCTCGCCTTCGACTGGTAACAAGCCCCAGCATTTT. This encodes CASSPSTGNKPQHF. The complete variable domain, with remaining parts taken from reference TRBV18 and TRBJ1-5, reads NAGVMQNPRHLVRRRGQEARLRCSPMKGHSHVYWYRQLPEEGLKFMVYLQKENIIDESGMPKERFSAEFPKEGPSILRIQQVVRGDSAAYFCASSPSTGNKPQHFGDGTRLSIL.

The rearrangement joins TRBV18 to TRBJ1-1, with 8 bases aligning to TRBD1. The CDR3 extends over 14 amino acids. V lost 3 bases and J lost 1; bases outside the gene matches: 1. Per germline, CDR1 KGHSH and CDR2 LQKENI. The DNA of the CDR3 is TGTGCCAGCTCACCGGACAGGGCGAACACTGAAGCTTTCTTT. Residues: CASSPDRANTEAFF.

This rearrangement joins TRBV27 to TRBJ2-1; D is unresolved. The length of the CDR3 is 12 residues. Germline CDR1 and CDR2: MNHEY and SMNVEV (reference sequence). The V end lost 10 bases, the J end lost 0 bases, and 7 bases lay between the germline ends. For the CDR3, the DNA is TGTGCCACCATAGCCTCCTACAATGAGCAGTTCTTC. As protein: CATIASYNEQFF.

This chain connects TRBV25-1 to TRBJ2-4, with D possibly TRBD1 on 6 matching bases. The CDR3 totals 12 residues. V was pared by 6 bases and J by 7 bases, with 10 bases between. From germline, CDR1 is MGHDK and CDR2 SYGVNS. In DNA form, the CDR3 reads TGTGCCAGCAGGGGAGACAGGAACATTCAGTACTTC. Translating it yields CASRGDRNIQYF.

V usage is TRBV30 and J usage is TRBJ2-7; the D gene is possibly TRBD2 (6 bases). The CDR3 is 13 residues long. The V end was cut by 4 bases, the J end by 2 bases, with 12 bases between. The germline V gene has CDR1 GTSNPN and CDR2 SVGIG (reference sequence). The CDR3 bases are TGTGCCTGGACGGGGGACTCAACCTACGAGCAGTACTTC. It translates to CAWTGDSTYEQYF.

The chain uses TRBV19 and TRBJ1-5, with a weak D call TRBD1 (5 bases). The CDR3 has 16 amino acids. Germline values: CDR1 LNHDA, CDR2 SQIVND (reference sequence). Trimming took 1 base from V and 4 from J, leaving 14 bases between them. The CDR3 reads CASSIGGAFANQPQHF. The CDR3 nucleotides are TGTGCCAGTAGTATAGGGGGCGCCTTTGCAAATCAGCCCCAGCATTTT.

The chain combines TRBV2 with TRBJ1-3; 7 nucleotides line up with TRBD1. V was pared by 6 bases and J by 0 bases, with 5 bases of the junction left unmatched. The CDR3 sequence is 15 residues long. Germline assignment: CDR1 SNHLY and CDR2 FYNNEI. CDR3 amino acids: CASRGDRVSGNTIYF. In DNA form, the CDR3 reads TGTGCCAGCAGGGGAGACAGGGTCTCTGGAAACACCATATATTTT.

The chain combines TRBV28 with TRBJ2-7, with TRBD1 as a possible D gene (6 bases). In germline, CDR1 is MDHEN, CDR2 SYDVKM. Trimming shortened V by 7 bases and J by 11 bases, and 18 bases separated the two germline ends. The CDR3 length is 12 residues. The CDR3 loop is CASNTGPRAEYF. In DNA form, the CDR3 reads TGTGCCAGCAACACAGGGCCTCGGGCGGAGTACTTC.

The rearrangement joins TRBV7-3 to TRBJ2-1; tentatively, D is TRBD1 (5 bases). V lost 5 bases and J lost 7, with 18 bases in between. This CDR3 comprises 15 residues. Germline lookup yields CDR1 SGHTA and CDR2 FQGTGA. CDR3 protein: CASSPLVGQVNEQFF. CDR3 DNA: TGTGCCAGCAGCCCGTTGGTGGGGCAGGTGAATGAGCAGTTCTTC.

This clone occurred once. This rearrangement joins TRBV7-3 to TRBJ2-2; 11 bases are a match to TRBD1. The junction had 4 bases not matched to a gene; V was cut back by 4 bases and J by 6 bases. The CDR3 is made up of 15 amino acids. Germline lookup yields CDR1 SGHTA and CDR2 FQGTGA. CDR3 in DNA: TGTGCCAGCAGCTGGACAGGGGGCGCCCCCGGGGAGCTGTTTTTT. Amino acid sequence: CASSWTGGAPGELFF. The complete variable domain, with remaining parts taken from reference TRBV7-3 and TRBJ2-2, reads GAGVSQTPSNKVTEKGKYVELRCDPISGHTALYWYRQSLGQGPEFLIYFQGTGAADDSGLPNDRFFAVRPEGSVSTLKIQRTERGDSAVYLCASSWTGGAPGELFFGEGSRLTVL.

The CDR3 DNA follows: TGTGCCAGCAGGCGGGACAGGGGTAACACCGGGGAGCTGTTTTTT. Translation: CASRRDRGNTGELFF. The chain couples TRBV6-1 to TRBJ2-2, with 10 bases that match TRBD1. This CDR3 has 15 amino acids. J lost 2 bases, V lost 6 bases, and 3 bases had no gene match. The germline CDR1 and CDR2 sequences are MNHNS and SASEGT.

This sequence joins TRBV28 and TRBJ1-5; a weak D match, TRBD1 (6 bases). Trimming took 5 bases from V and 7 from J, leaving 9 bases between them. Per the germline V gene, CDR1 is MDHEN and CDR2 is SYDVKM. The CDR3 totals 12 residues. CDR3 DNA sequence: TGTGCCAGCAGTGGAGGACAGCAGCCCCAGCATTTT. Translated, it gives CASSGGQQPQHF.